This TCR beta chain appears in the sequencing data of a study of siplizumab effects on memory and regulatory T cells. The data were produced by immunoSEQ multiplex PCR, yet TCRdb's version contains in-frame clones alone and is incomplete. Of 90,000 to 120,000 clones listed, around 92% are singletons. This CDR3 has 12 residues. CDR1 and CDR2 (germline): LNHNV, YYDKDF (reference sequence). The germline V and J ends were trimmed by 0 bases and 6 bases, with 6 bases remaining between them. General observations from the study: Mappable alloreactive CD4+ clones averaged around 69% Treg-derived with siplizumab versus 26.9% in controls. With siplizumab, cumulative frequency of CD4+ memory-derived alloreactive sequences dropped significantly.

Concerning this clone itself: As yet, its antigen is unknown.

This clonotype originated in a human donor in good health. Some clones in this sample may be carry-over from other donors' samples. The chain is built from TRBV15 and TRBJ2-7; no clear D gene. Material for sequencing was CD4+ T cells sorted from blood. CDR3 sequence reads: CATSRDWSEQYF. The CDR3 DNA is TGTGCCACCAGCAGAGATTGGTCCGAGCAGTACTTC.